The present T cell receptor (beta chain) was sequenced within a study of blood T cell repertoires in COVID-19. Authors' analysis steps: Amplification of reference gene primers provided the estimated nucleated cell counts. Libraries were prepared by immunoSEQ multiplex PCR; TCRdb keeps only in-frame clonotypes and omits some of them. The V and J calls and clone size are taken from that table; D and trimming were inferred from the DNA. The repertoire holds roughly 250,000 clones, with 75% to 85% as singletons. CDR1 and CDR2 (germline): PRHDT, FYEKMQ (reference sequence). V shed 2 bases, J shed 5 bases, and the junction held 6 bases outside the gene matches. This CDR3 comprises 15 residues.

Sequences were obtained from peripheral blood. The receptor's source is a human donor in a cohort sampled during active COVID-19. The chain uses TRBV13 and TRBJ2-3, with 8 bases lining up with TRBD2. In DNA form, the CDR3 reads TGTGCCAGCAGCTTAAAGACGGGGGGGCAAGATACGCAGTATTTT. This translates into CASSLKTGGQDTQYF.